This T cell receptor beta chain stems from a study of blood T cell repertoires in COVID-19. Background on the study: Acute and convalescent COVID-19 specimens originated in the United States, Italy and Spain. The cDNA or gDNA used as material had been derived from T cells, B-cell-depleted T cells, or PBMCs.

V trimming: 2 bases; J trimming: 6 bases; junction bases outside the gene matches: 12. The CDR3 is 17 residues long. The germline V gene encodes CDR1 SGHTA and CDR2 FQGTGA. The authors' processing: Nucleated cell number was recorded as an estimate derived from reference gene primer amplification. The repertoire was sequenced with immunoSEQ multiplex PCR; TCRdb's copy has only in-frame clones and lacks some. That table supplies the V and J calls and clone size; D and trimming were determined from the DNA. Among 200,000 to 250,000 clones listed, approximately 86% were seen once. This TCR was recovered from a woman aged 25 to 39 who had recovered from COVID-19. This chain links TRBV7-3 with TRBJ2-2; 7 bases map to TRBD2. The sequenced sample consisted of peripheral blood. CDR3 nucleotides: TGTGCCAGCAGCTTACCGGGACTAACCGCTGGTGCCGGGGAGCTGTTTTTT. Translated, it gives CASSLPGLTAGAGELFF.